Following are 28 T cell receptor beta chains from one sample sequenced in a study of identical twins' blood T cells (dated by TCRdb to about 2013). The library came from 5' RACE. Sequencing relied on an Illumina Genome Analyzer IIx. Through fastp at Q25 and MiXCR, TCRdb rebuilt clones from the public reads, retaining in-frame beta chains. Rows merge per CDR3 protein into single entries with the most common DNA and genes. This sample comprises 350,000 to 400,000 distinct CDR3 sequences, 28% of them detected only once. The ten largest clonotypes hold 6% to 7% of the sample. Sequenced sample: PBMCs. These receptors all stem from a woman aged 18-55 years in good health.

The rearrangement links TRBV7-9 to TRBJ1-1; D not certain. Trimming pared 2 bases from V and 7 bases from J, leaving 14 bases between. Per germline, CDR1 SEHNR and CDR2 FQNEAQ (reference sequence). The CDR3 has 14 amino acids. CDR3 protein: CASSLIGSRFEAFF. CDR3 sequence (DNA): TGTGCCAGCAGCTTAATAGGCAGCCGTTTTGAAGCTTTCTTT.

A remark on this clonotype: A read error may account for a junction end that differs from germline. This sequence joins TRBV29-1 and TRBJ1-1, with TRBD1 as a possible D gene (6 bases). The CDR3 consists of 12 residues. In germline, CDR1 is SQVTM, CDR2 ANQGSEA. The CDR3 reads CSLRTDNIEAFF. The CDR3 DNA reads as TGCAGCTTACGGACAGACAACATTGAAGCTTTCTTT.

V usage is TRBV7-2 and J usage is TRBJ2-1; no firm D call. V was cut by 2 bases and J by 3 bases, with 5 bases left in between. Germline CDR1 reads SGHTA; CDR2 reads FQGNSA. The CDR3 extends over 13 amino acids. CDR3 sequence (DNA): TGTGCCAGCAGCTTACAGCTCTACAATGAGCAGTTCTTC. As protein: CASSLQLYNEQFF.

In this sample, this clonotype turned up a few times. The rearrangement joins TRBV10-2 to TRBJ2-2; no clear D gene. Germline CDR1 is WSHSY and CDR2 is SAAADI. V was clipped by 4 bases and J by 5 bases, with 11 bases between them. The CDR3 contains 14 residues. The CDR3 DNA reads TGCGCCAGCAGTGCTGAAAGACGGACCGGGGAGCTGTTTTTT. Translation gives CASSAERRTGELFF.

The chain joins TRBV19 to TRBJ1-1; no firm D call. Looked up from germline, CDR1 is LNHDA and CDR2 is SQIVND (reference sequence). The ends were cut back, 4 bases at V and 4 bases at J, with 13 bases in the middle. The CDR3 is 14 amino acids. CDR3 protein: CASSSPYLPTEAFF. CDR3 DNA: TGTGCCAGTAGTAGCCCCTATTTGCCCACTGAAGCTTTCTTT. Drawing the rest from reference TRBV19 and TRBJ1-1, the complete variable domain is DGGITQSPKYLFRKEGQNVTLSCEQNLNHDAMYWYRQDPGQGLRLIYYSQIVNDFQKGDIAEGYSVSREKKESFPLTVTSAQKNPTAFYLCASSSPYLPTEAFFGQGTRLTVV.

CDR3 protein: CASSLFIAGGSTEAFF. CDR3 nucleotide sequence: TGTGCCAGCAGCTTATTCATTGCAGGAGGTAGTACTGAAGCTTTCTTT. The rearrangement uses TRBV7-2 and TRBJ1-1; no clear D. The V end was cut by 2 bases, the J end by 5 bases, with 18 bases between. The CDR3 covers 16 residues. CDR1 is SGHTA, CDR2 FQGNSA, per germline.

About this clonotype: The junction differs from germline at one of its ends, possibly a read error. V and J are TRBV3-1 and TRBJ1-2, with D maybe TRBD1 (6 bases). The CDR3 totals 13 residues. Germline assignment: CDR1 LGHDT and CDR2 YNNKEL (reference sequence). Written as DNA, the CDR3 is TGTGCCGGCAGCCAAGAAAGGGGGGGAGGCTACACCTTC. Amino acid sequence: CAGSQERGGGYTF.

This clonotype has more than one count but fewer than ten. The genes are TRBV6-1 and TRBJ2-7, with 10 bases matching TRBD1. J was trimmed by 5 bases and V by 4 bases; bases with no gene match: 11. Germline-derived CDR1 and CDR2 are MNHNS and SASEGT. The length of the CDR3 is 16 residues. The CDR3 sequence is CASSGLPGQGIDEQYF. In nucleotides, the CDR3 is TGTGCCAGCAGTGGGCTTCCGGGACAGGGGATCGACGAGCAGTACTTC.

CDR3 residues: CSAIDTVEKLFF. CDR3 DNA sequence: TGCAGTGCTATAGACACCGTGGAAAAACTGTTTTTT. V gene TRBV20-1 combines with J gene TRBJ1-4; no clear D. The CDR3 has 12 residues. CDR1 and CDR2 from the germline V gene are DFQATT and SNEGSKA (reference sequence). The V end was cut by 4 bases, the J end by 8 bases, with 11 bases between.

This clonotype has just a few counts. This CDR3 reads CASSVGLLAHNEQFF. The CDR3 nucleotides are TGTGCCAGCAGCGTAGGGCTTCTAGCGCACAATGAGCAGTTCTTC. This rearrangement joins TRBV9 to TRBJ2-1, with a tentative D call TRBD2 (6 bases). V was cut by 0 bases and J by 5 bases, with 12 bases left in between. The CDR3 has 15 amino acids. The germline V gene encodes CDR1 SGDLS and CDR2 YYNGEE.

The chain is built from TRBV29-1 and TRBJ1-2; 10 bases are a match to TRBD1. Looked up from germline, CDR1 is SQVTM and CDR2 is ANQGSEA. The CDR3 has 14 amino acids. After removal of 3 bases from V and 6 bases from J, the junction contained 7 bases not matched to a gene. The CDR3 is CSVEGDRGLDGYTF. For the CDR3, the DNA is TGCAGCGTTGAGGGAGACAGGGGGCTCGATGGCTACACCTTC. Supplemented by reference TRBV29-1 and TRBJ1-2, the full variable domain reads SAVISQKPSRDICQRGTSLTIQCQVDSQVTMMFWYRQQPGQSLTLIATANQGSEATYESGFVIDKFPISRPNLTFSTLTVSNMSPEDSSIYLCSVEGDRGLDGYTFGSGTRLTVV.

Comment on this clonotype: A much more abundant neighbour one base away suggests this may be a read error. The chain uses TRBV5-1 and TRBJ2-2; perhaps TRBD2 as D (5 bases). Germline assignment: CDR1 SGHRS and CDR2 YFSETQ. The CDR3 sequence is 13 residues long. CDR3 in amino acids: CASSLASTGERFF. CDR3 nucleotides: TGCGCCAGCAGCTTGGCTTCCACCGGGGAGCGGTTTTTT. Combining the CDR3 with reference TRBV5-1 and TRBJ2-2 gives the whole variable domain KAGVTQTPRYLIKTRGQQVTLSCSPISGHRSVSWYQQTPGQGLQFLFEYFSETQRNKGNFPGRFSGRQFSNSRSEMNVSTLELGDSALYLCASSLASTGERFFGEGSRLTVL.

For the CDR3, the DNA is TGTGCCAGCAGCCCATTCGGGACTAGCGGTTACAATGAGCAGTTCTTC. This encodes CASSPFGTSGYNEQFF. The chain couples TRBV7-2 to TRBJ2-1; the match to TRBD2 covers 11 bases. V lost 5 bases to trimming and J lost 4 bases; unmatched junction nucleotides: 7. CDR1 is SGHTA and CDR2 is FQGNSA in the germline V gene. This CDR3 contains 16 residues.

This clonotype was found a few times. This sequence joins TRBV20-1 and TRBJ2-7; tentative D call: TRBD2 (5 bases). The CDR3 extends over 8 amino acids. Germline lookup yields CDR1 DFQATT and CDR2 SNEGSKA (reference sequence). The V end lost 6 bases, the J end lost 10 bases, and 7 bases lay between the germline ends. CDR3 DNA: TGCAGTGCGGGGAGACAGTACTTC. Translation gives CSAGRQYF.

Many counts were recorded for this clonotype. The chain combines TRBV29-1 with TRBJ1-2, with D perhaps matching TRBD1 (5 bases). Germline V gene data show CDR1 as SQVTM and CDR2 as ANQGSEA. This CDR3 is built from 12 residues. The germline V and J ends were trimmed by 5 bases and 7 bases, with 14 bases remaining between them. Here the CDR3 DNA reads TGCAGCGTTCCCAGGGAAGTAGTTGGCTACACCTTC. It codes for CSVPREVVGYTF. Filled out from reference TRBV29-1 and TRBJ1-2, the complete variable domain reads SAVISQKPSRDICQRGTSLTIQCQVDSQVTMMFWYRQQPGQSLTLIATANQGSEATYESGFVIDKFPISRPNLTFSTLTVSNMSPEDSSIYLCSVPREVVGYTFGSGTRLTVV.

This clonotype was observed a handful of times. The rearrangement uses TRBV6-6 and TRBJ2-3; D gene uncertain. Between the trimmed V and J ends, which lost 5 bases and 5 bases, there was a span of 8 bases. The CDR3 consists of 12 residues. Germline V gene data show CDR1 as MNHNY and CDR2 as SVGAGI (reference sequence). CDR3 region: CASSLPLDTQYF. CDR3 coding DNA: TGTGCCAGCAGTCTCCCATTAGATACGCAGTATTTT.

The chain joins TRBV5-1 to TRBJ1-2, with a tentative D call TRBD1 (6 bases). The CDR3 contains 15 residues. Germline V CDR1 and CDR2: SGHRS, YFSETQ. The V end was cut by 4 bases, the J end by 8 bases, with 21 bases between. CDR3 sequence: CASSLDNGAGDGYTF. The CDR3 coding sequence is TGCGCCAGCAGCCTCGACAACGGGGCAGGGGACGGCTACACCTTC.

V gene TRBV5-1 combines with J gene TRBJ1-1; 7 bases are a match to TRBD1. J gave up 0 bases and V 4 bases, and 3 bases lay outside the gene matches. Germline V lookup: CDR1 SGHRS, CDR2 YFSETQ. The length of the CDR3 is 14 residues. CDR3 nucleotides: TGCGCCAGCAGCACAGGGGCTTTGAACACTGAAGCTTTCTTT. Translating gives CASSTGALNTEAFF. Based on the CDR3 plus reference TRBV5-1 and TRBJ1-1, the full variable domain is KAGVTQTPRYLIKTRGQQVTLSCSPISGHRSVSWYQQTPGQGLQFLFEYFSETQRNKGNFPGRFSGRQFSNSRSEMNVSTLELGDSALYLCASSTGALNTEAFFGQGTRLTVV.

This clonotype was observed a handful of times. This chain uses TRBV7-6 with TRBJ1-5, with a possible D match to TRBD1 (5 bases). Germline CDR1 and CDR2: SGHVS and FNYEAQ. CDR3 length equals 19 residues. Deletions cut 1 base from V and 1 base from J, with 20 bases between. CDR3: CASSLVRVENTSSNQPQHF. CDR3 sequence (DNA): TGTGCCAGCAGCTTAGTCAGGGTTGAGAACACCTCGAGCAATCAGCCCCAGCATTTT. Together with reference TRBV7-6 and TRBJ1-5, the CDR3 gives the full variable domain: GAGVSQSPRYKVTKRGQDVALRCDPISGHVSLYWYRQALGQGPEFLTYFNYEAQQDKSGLPNDRFSAERPEGSISTLTIQRTEQRDSAMYRCASSLVRVENTSSNQPQHFGDGTRLSIL.

This clonotype showed up many times. This sequence joins TRBV20-1 and TRBJ1-5; no clear D gene. The CDR3 sequence is 14 residues long. Germline V lookup: CDR1 DFQATT, CDR2 SNEGSKA (reference sequence). V gave up 5 bases and J gave up 2 bases, with 13 bases separating them. CDR3 region: CSARTPQGNQPQHF. The CDR3 DNA reads as TGCAGTGCTCGCACCCCTCAAGGCAATCAGCCCCAGCATTTT.

In this sample, this clonotype turned up a few times. V usage is TRBV29-1 and J usage is TRBJ1-1; TRBD1 matches at 7 bases. CDR1 is SQVTM, CDR2 ANQGSEA, per germline. V dropped 5 bases and J dropped 6; count of bases not matched to a gene: 6. The CDR3 has 12 amino acids. The CDR3: CSVITGVAEAFF. The DNA of the CDR3 is TGCAGCGTTATAACAGGGGTCGCTGAAGCTTTCTTT. Full variable domain (rest looked up from reference TRBV29-1 and TRBJ1-1): SAVISQKPSRDICQRGTSLTIQCQVDSQVTMMFWYRQQPGQSLTLIATANQGSEATYESGFVIDKFPISRPNLTFSTLTVSNMSPEDSSIYLCSVITGVAEAFFGQGTRLTVV.

This clonotype was picked up a small number of times. V usage is TRBV3-1 and J usage is TRBJ1-2; unclear D gene. CDR1 is LGHDT and CDR2 is YNNKEL in the germline V gene (reference sequence). Trimming removed 1 base at V and 2 bases at J, with 14 bases between. This CDR3 has 16 amino acids. The CDR3: CASSQGPGVRNYGYTF. In DNA, the CDR3 is TGTGCCAGCAGCCAAGGACCCGGGGTCCGCAACTATGGCTACACCTTC.

Points on this clonotype: One junction end disagrees with the germline gene, perhaps due to a read error. In DNA form, the CDR3 reads TGTACCACCAGTGATCCACTAGCGGGAGAAGATACGCAGTATTTT. Translated: CTTSDPLAGEDTQYF. This sequence joins TRBV24-1 and TRBJ2-3; TRBD2 matches 11 bases. The CDR3 spans 15 residues. Germline loops: CDR1 KGHDR, CDR2 SFDVKD.

This clonotype was seen at least ten times. The rearrangement joins TRBV7-7 to TRBJ2-3; possible D gene TRBD2, 5 bases. CDR3 length equals 15 residues. CDR1 and CDR2 (germline): SSHAT, FNYEAQ (reference sequence). Between the trimmed V and J ends, which lost 5 bases and 2 bases, there was a span of 14 bases. CDR3 in amino acids: CASSLEGLDTDTQYF. CDR3 in DNA: TGTGCCAGCAGCCTAGAAGGACTCGACACAGATACGCAGTATTTT.

This clonotype has a count of ten or more. J is TRBJ1-6 and V is TRBV9; D not resolved. Trimming removed 4 bases at V and 5 bases at J, with 19 bases between. The V gene's germline CDR1 is SGDLS and CDR2 YYNGEE. CDR3 length equals 17 residues. CDR3 region: CASSPSLRADNNSPLHF. As DNA, the CDR3 is TGTGCCAGCAGCCCTTCTCTTCGGGCAGATAATAATTCACCCCTCCACTTT.

The chain employs TRBV4-3 and TRBJ1-4; 9 bases are shared with TRBD1. Germline lookup yields CDR1 LGHNA and CDR2 YSLEER. Germline trimming cut 4 bases from V and 5 bases from J; bases unmatched to any gene: 2. The CDR3 covers 14 residues. CDR3 residues: CASSRQGGNEKLFF. The CDR3 DNA follows: TGCGCCAGCAGCCGACAGGGGGGGAATGAAAAACTGTTTTTT.

This clonotype has just a few counts. The V call is TRBV29-1, the J call TRBJ1-2, with D unresolved. The CDR3 extends over 15 amino acids. CDR1 and CDR2 (germline): SQVTM, ANQGSEA. Trimming stripped 0 bases from V and 2 bases from J, with 13 bases between. The CDR3 DNA reads as TGCAGCGTTGAAGATCGGAAAGGGTCGAACTATGGCTACACCTTC. Its translation is CSVEDRKGSNYGYTF.

The rearrangement uses TRBV2 and TRBJ2-3; D not certain. Germline V lookup: CDR1 SNHLY, CDR2 FYNNEI. The CDR3 is 15 amino acids. V was cut by 5 bases and J by 1 base, with 13 bases left in between. This chain's CDR3 is CASSFGNPGTDTQYF. CDR3 in DNA: TGTGCCAGCAGTTTTGGGAACCCCGGCACAGATACGCAGTATTTT. The full variable domain, with the rest looked up from reference TRBV2 and TRBJ2-3, is EPEVTQTPSHQVTQMGQEVILRCVPISNHLYFYWYRQILGQKVEFLVSFYNNEISEKSEIFDDQFSVERPDGSNFTLKIRSTKLEDSAMYFCASSFGNPGTDTQYFGPGTRLTVL.